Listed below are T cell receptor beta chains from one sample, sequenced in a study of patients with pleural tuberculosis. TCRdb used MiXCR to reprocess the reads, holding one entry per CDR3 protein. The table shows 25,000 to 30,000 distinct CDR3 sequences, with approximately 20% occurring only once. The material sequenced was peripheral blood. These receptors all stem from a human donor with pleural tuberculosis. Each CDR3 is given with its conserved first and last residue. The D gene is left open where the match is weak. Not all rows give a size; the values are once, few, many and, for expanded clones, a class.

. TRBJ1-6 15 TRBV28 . CASSLSGYQNSPLHF TGTGCCAGCAGTTTGTCCGGCTACCAAAATTCACCCCTCCACTTT
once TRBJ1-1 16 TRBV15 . CATSRRSGHLNTEAFF TGTGCCACCAGCAGACGGTCGGGACACTTGAACACTGAAGCTTTCTTT
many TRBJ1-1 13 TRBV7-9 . CAIEQGSHTEAFF TGTGCCATAGAGCAGGGGTCCCACACTGAAGCTTTCTTT
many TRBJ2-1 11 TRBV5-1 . CASSSPPEQFF TGCGCCAGCAGCTCCCCCCCAGAGCAGTTCTTC
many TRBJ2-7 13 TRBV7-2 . CASSLESGFEQYF TGTGCCAGCAGCTTAGAATCAGGGTTCGAGCAGTACTTC
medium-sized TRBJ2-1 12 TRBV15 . CATSQRRYEQFF TGTGCCACCAGCCAGAGAAGGTATGAGCAGTTCTTC
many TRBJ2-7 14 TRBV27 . CASSLQGVSYEQYF TGTGCCAGCAGTTTACAAGGGGTCTCCTACGAGCAGTACTTC
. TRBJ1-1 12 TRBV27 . CASRRGGTEAFF TGTGCCAGCAGAAGGGGAGGAACTGAAGCTTTCTTT
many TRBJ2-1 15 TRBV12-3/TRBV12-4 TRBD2 CASSPQAGVYNEQFF TGTGCCAGCAGCCCTCAGGCGGGGGTCTACAATGAGCAGTTCTTC
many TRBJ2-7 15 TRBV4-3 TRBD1 CASSRGQGATYEQYF TGCGCCAGCAGCCGCGGACAGGGGGCAACCTACGAGCAGTACTTC
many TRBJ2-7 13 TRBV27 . CASSLSRFYEQYF TGTGCCAGCAGTTTATCAAGGTTTTACGAGCAGTACTTC
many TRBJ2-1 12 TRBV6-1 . CASSHGGNEQFF TGTGCCAGCAGTCACGGGGGTAATGAGCAGTTCTTC
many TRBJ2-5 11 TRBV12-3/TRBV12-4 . CASSGWSTQYF TGTGCCAGCAGTGGGTGGTCGACCCAGTACTTC
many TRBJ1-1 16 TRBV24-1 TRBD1 CATSAGQGRERTEAFF TGTGCCACCAGTGCGGGACAGGGGAGGGAACGTACTGAAGCTTTCTTT
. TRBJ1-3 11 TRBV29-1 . CSVEIGNTIYF TGCAGCGTTGAAATTGGAAACACCATATATTTT
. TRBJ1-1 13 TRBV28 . CSSSLSRPHETFF TGTTCCAGCAGTTTAAGTAGACCCCATGAGACTTTCTTT
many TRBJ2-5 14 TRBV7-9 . CASSLLGLEETQYF TGTGCCAGCAGTCTCCTGGGACTTGAAGAGACCCAGTACTTC
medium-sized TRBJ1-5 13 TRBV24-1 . CATSETDHSPQHF TGTGCCACCAGTGAGACCGATCATTCGCCCCAGCATTTT
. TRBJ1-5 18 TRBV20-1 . CSAGGLGQLRDSSQPQHF TGCAGTGCTGGAGGACTGGGACAATTAAGGGATAGCAGTCAGCCCCAGCATTTT
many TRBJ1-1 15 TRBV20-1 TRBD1 CSAPRAGGMNTEAFF TGCAGTGCCCCACGCGCAGGGGGCATGAACACTGAAGCTTTCTTT
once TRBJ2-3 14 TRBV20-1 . CSAPATTSTDTQYF TGCAGTGCCCCGGCGACCACTAGCACAGATACGCAGTATTTT
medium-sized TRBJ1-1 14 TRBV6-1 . CASTNRIRNTEAFF TGTGCCAGCACAAACAGGATTAGGAACACTGAAGCTTTCTTT
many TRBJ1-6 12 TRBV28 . CASSPYNSPLHF TGTGCCAGCAGCCCCTATAATTCACCCCTCCACTTT
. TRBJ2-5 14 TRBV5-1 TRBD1 CASSTGGYQETQYF TGCGCCAGCAGCACAGGGGGATACCAAGAGACCCAGTACTTC
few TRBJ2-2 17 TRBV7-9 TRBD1 CASSAPSRDRGNRELFF TGTGCCAGCAGCGCCCCCTCCCGGGACAGGGGAAATAGGGAGCTGTTTTTT
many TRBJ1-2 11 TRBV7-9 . CASSRQYGYTF TGTGCCAGCAGCCGACAATACGGCTACACCTTC
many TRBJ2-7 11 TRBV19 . CASGHIYEQYF TGTGCTAGCGGACACATCTACGAGCAGTACTTC
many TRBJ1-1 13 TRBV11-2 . CASSLDGGTEAFF TGTGCCAGCAGCTTGGATGGGGGCACTGAAGCTTTCTTT
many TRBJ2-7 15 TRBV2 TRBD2 CASSLELALSYEQYF TGTGCCAGCAGCCTCGAACTAGCGCTCTCCTACGAGCAGTACTTC
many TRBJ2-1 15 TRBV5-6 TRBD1 CASRRTGEGRNEQFF TGTGCCAGCAGGCGGACAGGGGAGGGTCGTAATGAGCAGTTCTTC
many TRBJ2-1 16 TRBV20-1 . CSAGRQGGGSANEQFF TGCAGTGCTGGACGACAAGGGGGCGGGAGTGCAAATGAGCAGTTCTTC
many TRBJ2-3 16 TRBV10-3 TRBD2 CAISESASGSVDTQYF TGTGCCATCAGTGAGTCGGCTAGCGGGAGTGTGGATACGCAGTATTTT
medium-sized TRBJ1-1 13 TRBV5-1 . CASSLRVNTEAFF TGTGCCAGCAGTTTGAGGGTGAACACTGAAGCTTTCTTT
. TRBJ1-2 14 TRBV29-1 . CSVEEKSINYGYTF TGCAGCGTTGAAGAGAAATCCATCAACTATGGCTACACCTTC
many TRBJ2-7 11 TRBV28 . CASSLETKQYF TGTGCCAGCAGTTTAGAAACGAAGCAGTACTTC
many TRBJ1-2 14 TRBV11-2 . CARDKTGEYYGYTF TGTGCCAGGGACAAAACCGGGGAGTACTATGGCTACACCTTC
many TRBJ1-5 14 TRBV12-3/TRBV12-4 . CASSLGISNQPQHF TGTGCCAGCAGTTTAGGGATTAGCAATCAGCCCCAGCATTTT
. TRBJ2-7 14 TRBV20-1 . CSAADSYSIGEQYF TGCAGTGCAGCCGACAGCTATTCCATAGGCGAGCAATACTTC
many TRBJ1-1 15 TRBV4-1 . CASSPGRGIGTEAFF TGCGCCAGCAGCCCCGGAAGGGGGATAGGGACTGAAGCTTTCTTT